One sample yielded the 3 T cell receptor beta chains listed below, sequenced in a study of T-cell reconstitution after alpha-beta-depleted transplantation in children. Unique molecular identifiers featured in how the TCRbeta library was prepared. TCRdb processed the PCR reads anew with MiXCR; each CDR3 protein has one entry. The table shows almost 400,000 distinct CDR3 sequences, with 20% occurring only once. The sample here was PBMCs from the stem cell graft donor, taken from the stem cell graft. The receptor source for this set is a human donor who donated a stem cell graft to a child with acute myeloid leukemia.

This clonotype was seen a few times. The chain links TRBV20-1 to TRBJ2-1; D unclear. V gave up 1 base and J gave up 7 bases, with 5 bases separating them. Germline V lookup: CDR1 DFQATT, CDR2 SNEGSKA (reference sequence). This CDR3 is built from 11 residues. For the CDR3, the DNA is TGCAGTGCTAGAGGTTTTAATGAGCAGTTCTTC. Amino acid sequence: CSARGFNEQFF.

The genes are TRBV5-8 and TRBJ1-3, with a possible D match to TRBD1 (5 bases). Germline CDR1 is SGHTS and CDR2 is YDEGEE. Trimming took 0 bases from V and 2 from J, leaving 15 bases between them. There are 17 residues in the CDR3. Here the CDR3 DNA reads TGTGCCAGCAGCTTGGCCTTCGTAGTGGGGCCTGGAAACACCATATATTTT. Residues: CASSLAFVVGPGNTIYF.

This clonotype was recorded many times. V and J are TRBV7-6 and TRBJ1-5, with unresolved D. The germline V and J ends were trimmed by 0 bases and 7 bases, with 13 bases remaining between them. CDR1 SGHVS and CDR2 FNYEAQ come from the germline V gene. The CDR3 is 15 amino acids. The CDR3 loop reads CASSLAGRGGQPQHF. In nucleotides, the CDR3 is TGTGCCAGCAGCTTAGCCGGCAGAGGAGGACAGCCCCAGCATTTT.